This entry lists 5 T cell receptor beta chains sequenced from one sample in a study of OX40 agonist ivuxolimab in advanced cancers. Using immunoSEQ multiplex PCR, the repertoire was profiled, and TCRdb retains in-frame clones only, with some absent. The sample contains tens of thousands of clones, around 90% of which appear only once. The source material was CD4+ or CD8+ T cells sorted from blood, sampled in a trial of the OX40 agonist ivuxolimab. The receptors come from an adult with an advanced solid tumor such as melanoma, head and neck, liver or kidney cancer.

V and J are TRBV11-3 and TRBJ2-5; D is perhaps TRBD2 (5 bases). From germline, CDR1 is SGHNT and CDR2 YENEEA. Trimming left V 1 base short and J 2 bases short, with 11 bases between. The CDR3 is made up of 15 amino acids. DNA for the CDR3: TGTGCCAGCAGCTTAGGGACTCAGCTTCAAGAGACCCAGTACTTC. As protein: CASSLGTQLQETQYF. Drawing the rest from reference TRBV11-3 and TRBJ2-5, the complete variable domain is EAGVVQSPRYKIIEKKQPVAFWCNPISGHNTLYWYLQNLGQGPELLIRYENEEAVDDSQLPKDRFSAERLKGVDSTLKIQPAELGDSAVYLCASSLGTQLQETQYFGPGTRLLVL.

V and J are TRBV5-4 and TRBJ2-7, with 8 bases lining up with TRBD2. This CDR3 has 15 residues. With 3 bases clipped from V and 3 bases from J, the junction kept 8 bases outside the gene matches. CDR1 and CDR2 (germline): SGHNT, YYREEE (reference sequence). CDR3 in amino acids: CASSWALAGYYEQYF. CDR3 in DNA: TGTGCCAGCAGCTGGGCCCTAGCGGGTTACTACGAGCAGTACTTC.

The J gene is TRBJ1-5, the V gene TRBV14; D is perhaps TRBD1 (5 bases). The length of the CDR3 is 15 residues. The V gene lost 5 bases and the J gene lost 0 bases, with 11 bases spanning the gap. Germline V gene data show CDR1 as SGHDN and CDR2 as FVKESK. CDR3 nucleotides: TGTGCCAGCAGCGCCGGGACCGCTAGCAATCAGCCCCAGCATTTT. It is translated as CASSAGTASNQPQHF.

This rearrangement joins TRBV25-1 to TRBJ1-6, with D tentatively TRBD1 (5 bases). The CDR3 is 17 amino acids. Germline CDR1 reads MGHDK; CDR2 reads SYGVNS. Trimming stripped 1 base from V and 7 bases from J, with 17 bases between. CDR3 sequence: CASSESGRGSPNSPLHF. Written as DNA, the CDR3 is TGTGCCAGCAGTGAATCCGGGCGGGGCAGCCCAAATTCACCCCTCCACTTT.

This rearrangement joins TRBV28 to TRBJ1-1, with 8 bases identical to TRBD1. CDR3 length: 16 amino acids. The germline V gene has CDR1 MDHEN and CDR2 SYDVKM. V was clipped by 5 bases and J by 2 bases; unmatched bases: 10. As DNA, the CDR3 is TGTGCCAGCAGTCCCCAGGCCGGGACAGGAAACACTGAAGCTTTCTTT. This gives the protein CASSPQAGTGNTEAFF. Supplemented by reference TRBV28 and TRBJ1-1, the full variable domain reads DVKVTQSSRYLVKRTGEKVFLECVQDMDHENMFWYRQDPGLGLRLIYFSYDVKMKEKGDIPEGYSVSREKKERFSLILESASTNQTSMYLCASSPQAGTGNTEAFFGQGTRLTVV.